This T cell receptor (beta chain) originates from a study of cytomegalovirus exposure and HLA in healthy donors. Points on this clone: Within the sample, other DNA sequences also encode this same CDR3.

Healthy people donating bone marrow made up the donors. The PCR made use of 60 Vbeta and 13 Jbeta primers. The repertoire was sequenced with immunoSEQ multiplex PCR; TCRdb's copy has only in-frame clones and lacks some. This sample has roughly 200,000 clones, with approximately 85% found just once. Sequenced material: PBMCs. The receptor was derived from a girl under 18 in good health and CMV-seropositive.

The chain's CDR3 is CASSLELSSYEQYF. In DNA form, the CDR3 reads TGTGCCAGCAGCTTAGAGCTATCCTCCTACGAGCAGTACTTC. The chain is built from TRBV5-4 and TRBJ2-7; D call uncertain. Trimming pared 2 bases from V and 0 bases from J, leaving 9 bases between. The CDR3 sequence is 14 residues long. Looked up from germline, CDR1 is SGHNT and CDR2 is YYREEE (reference sequence).